This is a list of T cell receptor beta chains from one sample in a study of shared clonotypes between healthy human individuals. Profiling relied on immunoSEQ multiplex PCR, and the TCRdb table lists in-frame clones only, not all of them. The profile covers approximately 810,000 clones, with 85% to 95% appearing a single time and under 30% taken by the ten largest. Sequences were obtained from naive CD8+ T cells sorted from blood. The receptors originated from a man aged 25 to 40 in good health. CDR3s include the opening cysteine and the closing phenylalanine or tryptophan. Fields, in order: V gene, J gene, D gene, clone size, CDR3 protein, CDR3 DNA. D genes are given only for firm matches. Not all rows give a size; the values are once, few, many and, for expanded clones, a class.

v_call: TRBV2; j_call: TRBJ2-7; d_call: .; clone_size: .; cdr3_aa: CASFDRYEQYF; cdr3_nt: TGTGCCAGCTTTGACAGATACGAGCAGTACTTC
v_call: TRBV7-9; j_call: TRBJ2-1; d_call: .; clone_size: .; cdr3_aa: CASSSRALVDEQFF; cdr3_nt: TGTGCCAGCAGCTCCCGAGCGTTAGTCGATGAGCAGTTCTTC
v_call: TRBV7-9; j_call: TRBJ2-1; d_call: TRBD2; clone_size: .; cdr3_aa: CASSPPGLAGLDEQFF; cdr3_nt: TGTGCCAGCAGCCCGCCGGGACTAGCGGGTTTGGATGAGCAGTTCTTC
v_call: TRBV4-1; j_call: TRBJ2-7; d_call: TRBD2; clone_size: .; cdr3_aa: CASSQVEAGGSPCEQYF; cdr3_nt: TGCGCCAGCAGCCAAGTTGAAGCGGGAGGGTCCCCCTGCGAGCAGTACTTC
v_call: TRBV10-1; j_call: TRBJ2-1; d_call: .; clone_size: .; cdr3_aa: CASSITREFNEQFF; cdr3_nt: TGCGCCAGCAGTATTACCCGGGAGTTCAATGAGCAGTTCTTC
v_call: TRBV6-5; j_call: TRBJ1-1; d_call: .; clone_size: once; cdr3_aa: CASSYSKGNTEAFF; cdr3_nt: TGTGCCAGCAGTTACTCGAAAGGGAACACTGAAGCTTTCTTT
v_call: TRBV13; j_call: TRBJ2-1; d_call: TRBD2; clone_size: .; cdr3_aa: CASSLRTSGFYNEQFF; cdr3_nt: TGTGCCAGCAGCTTAAGGACTAGCGGATTCTACAATGAGCAGTTCTTC
v_call: TRBV7-6; j_call: TRBJ2-2; d_call: .; clone_size: .; cdr3_aa: CASSLRLNTGELFF; cdr3_nt: TGTGCCAGCAGCTTAAGGCTGAACACCGGGGAGCTGTTTTTT
v_call: TRBV7-9; j_call: TRBJ2-2; d_call: TRBD1; clone_size: .; cdr3_aa: CASSLGQGAGELFF; cdr3_nt: TGTGCCAGCAGCTTAGGACAGGGGGCCGGGGAGCTGTTTTTT
v_call: TRBV7-9; j_call: TRBJ2-7; d_call: TRBD2; clone_size: .; cdr3_aa: CASSPPGGDTYPYEQYF; cdr3_nt: TGTGCCAGCAGCCCCCCGGGGGGGGACACGTACCCCTACGAGCAGTACTTC
v_call: TRBV6-5; j_call: TRBJ1-1; d_call: .; clone_size: .; cdr3_aa: CASGVITEAFF; cdr3_nt: TGTGCCAGCGGGGTTATCACTGAAGCTTTCTTT
v_call: TRBV7-9; j_call: TRBJ2-1; d_call: .; clone_size: once; cdr3_aa: CASSLSPEQFF; cdr3_nt: TGTGCCAGCAGCTTATCCCCGGAGCAGTTCTTC
v_call: TRBV27; j_call: TRBJ1-3; d_call: .; clone_size: .; cdr3_aa: CASSPTWGNTIYF; cdr3_nt: TGTGCCAGCAGCCCGACGTGGGGAAACACCATATATTTT
v_call: TRBV29-1; j_call: TRBJ2-1; d_call: .; clone_size: .; cdr3_aa: CSVGTLAYEQFF; cdr3_nt: TGCAGCGTTGGGACCCTAGCGTATGAGCAGTTCTTC
v_call: TRBV6-5; j_call: TRBJ2-1; d_call: .; clone_size: few; cdr3_aa: CASSPSDGNNEQFF; cdr3_nt: TGTGCCAGCAGTCCAAGCGACGGGAACAATGAGCAGTTCTTC
v_call: TRBV11-3; j_call: TRBJ2-1; d_call: .; clone_size: .; cdr3_aa: CASSFGGYSYNEQFF; cdr3_nt: TGTGCCAGCAGCTTTGGCGGCTATTCCTACAATGAGCAGTTCTTC
v_call: TRBV11-2; j_call: TRBJ2-1; d_call: .; clone_size: .; cdr3_aa: CASSLGEDPSYNEQFF; cdr3_nt: TGTGCCAGCAGCTTAGGGGAGGATCCGTCCTACAATGAGCAGTTCTTC
v_call: TRBV5-4; j_call: TRBJ1-1; d_call: .; clone_size: .; cdr3_aa: CASSLDIVGVGTEAFF; cdr3_nt: TGTGCCAGCAGCTTGGATATCGTGGGTGTCGGCACTGAAGCTTTCTTT
v_call: TRBV19; j_call: TRBJ1-2; d_call: .; clone_size: .; cdr3_aa: CASSTGTLGRGFYGYTF; cdr3_nt: TGTGCCAGTAGTACCGGGACCCTGGGGAGAGGGTTCTATGGCTACACCTTC
v_call: TRBV10-3; j_call: TRBJ2-3; d_call: TRBD2; clone_size: few; cdr3_aa: CAITSGTTDTQYF; cdr3_nt: TGTGCCATCACTAGCGGGACCACAGATACGCAGTATTTT
v_call: TRBV29-1; j_call: TRBJ2-3; d_call: TRBD2; clone_size: .; cdr3_aa: CSVEGAGVGDTQYF; cdr3_nt: TGCAGCGTTGAGGGAGCGGGAGTGGGAGATACGCAGTATTTT
v_call: TRBV5-6; j_call: TRBJ2-2; d_call: TRBD1; clone_size: .; cdr3_aa: CASSGTGGDTGELFF; cdr3_nt: TGTGCCAGCAGCGGCACAGGGGGCGATACCGGGGAGCTGTTTTTT
v_call: TRBV5-4; j_call: TRBJ1-1; d_call: .; clone_size: .; cdr3_aa: CASRPMIDDTEAFF; cdr3_nt: TGTGCCAGCAGACCCATGATAGACGACACTGAAGCTTTCTTT
v_call: TRBV28; j_call: TRBJ2-3; d_call: TRBD1; clone_size: .; cdr3_aa: CASSWTGVADTQYF; cdr3_nt: TGTGCCAGCAGTTGGACAGGGGTGGCAGATACGCAGTATTTT
v_call: TRBV4-3; j_call: TRBJ2-2; d_call: TRBD2; clone_size: .; cdr3_aa: CASSQGYRGGYSEGGELFF; cdr3_nt: TGCGCCAGCAGCCAAGGTTATCGGGGAGGGTACAGCGAGGGCGGGGAGCTGTTTTTT
v_call: TRBV27; j_call: TRBJ2-1; d_call: TRBD2; clone_size: .; cdr3_aa: CASSLRTSGSYNEQFF; cdr3_nt: TGTGCCAGCAGTCTGAGGACTAGCGGCTCCTACAATGAGCAGTTCTTC
v_call: TRBV10-1; j_call: TRBJ2-7; d_call: .; clone_size: .; cdr3_aa: CASSGIPGYEQYF; cdr3_nt: TGCGCCAGCAGTGGAATTCCGGGCTACGAGCAGTACTTC
v_call: TRBV5-6; j_call: TRBJ2-3; d_call: TRBD2; clone_size: .; cdr3_aa: CASSPGLAGLTDTQYF; cdr3_nt: TGTGCCAGCAGCCCGGGACTAGCGGGGCTCACAGATACGCAGTATTTT
v_call: TRBV7-9; j_call: TRBJ1-5; d_call: .; clone_size: .; cdr3_aa: CASSLEVRAGGRWVQPQHF; cdr3_nt: TGTGCCAGCAGCTTAGAAGTACGAGCCGGGGGCCGCTGGGTTCAGCCCCAGCATTTT
v_call: TRBV7-9; j_call: TRBJ1-1; d_call: .; clone_size: .; cdr3_aa: CASSLGANTEAFF; cdr3_nt: TGTGCCAGCAGCTTAGGGGCGAACACTGAAGCTTTCTTT
v_call: TRBV4-1; j_call: TRBJ2-7; d_call: TRBD2; clone_size: .; cdr3_aa: CASSQGTSGSEQYF; cdr3_nt: TGCGCCAGCAGCCAAGGGACTAGCGGGAGCGAGCAGTACTTC
v_call: TRBV5-1; j_call: TRBJ2-7; d_call: TRBD2; clone_size: once; cdr3_aa: CASSLELAGIYEQYF; cdr3_nt: TGCGCCAGCAGCTTGGAACTAGCGGGAATCTACGAGCAGTACTTC
v_call: TRBV7-9; j_call: TRBJ1-4; d_call: TRBD1; clone_size: .; cdr3_aa: CASSLAPGQGSEKLFF; cdr3_nt: TGTGCCAGCAGCTTAGCCCCGGGACAGGGAAGTGAAAAACTGTTTTTT
v_call: TRBV19; j_call: TRBJ2-1; d_call: .; clone_size: .; cdr3_aa: CASSMTHNEQFF; cdr3_nt: TGTGCCAGTAGTATGACTCACAATGAGCAGTTCTTC
v_call: TRBV4-1; j_call: TRBJ1-2; d_call: TRBD1; clone_size: .; cdr3_aa: CASSQNPGTGDGYTF; cdr3_nt: TGCGCCAGCAGCCAGAACCCCGGGACAGGGGATGGCTACACCTTC
v_call: TRBV7-2; j_call: TRBJ1-5; d_call: .; clone_size: .; cdr3_aa: CASSPRRHVGPQHF; cdr3_nt: TGTGCCAGCAGCCCCCGGCGACATGTCGGGCCCCAGCATTTT
v_call: TRBV7-8; j_call: TRBJ1-2; d_call: TRBD1; clone_size: .; cdr3_aa: CASSLAGGQGALGYTF; cdr3_nt: TGTGCCAGCAGCTTAGCGGGGGGACAGGGGGCGTTGGGCTACACCTTC
v_call: TRBV30; j_call: TRBJ2-1; d_call: .; clone_size: .; cdr3_aa: CAWSVVNEQFF; cdr3_nt: TGTGCCTGGAGTGTTGTAAATGAGCAGTTCTTC
v_call: TRBV5-6; j_call: TRBJ2-1; d_call: .; clone_size: .; cdr3_aa: CASSLSYQSSYNEQFF; cdr3_nt: TGTGCCAGCAGCTTGTCCTACCAGTCCTCCTACAATGAGCAGTTCTTC
v_call: TRBV2; j_call: TRBJ2-7; d_call: .; clone_size: .; cdr3_aa: CASMGRNYEQYF; cdr3_nt: TGTGCCAGCATGGGACGTAACTACGAGCAGTACTTC
v_call: TRBV7-6; j_call: TRBJ2-2; d_call: .; clone_size: .; cdr3_aa: CASSLRVAEKNTGELFF; cdr3_nt: TGTGCCAGCAGCTTACGAGTAGCGGAGAAGAACACCGGGGAGCTGTTTTTT
v_call: TRBV4-1; j_call: TRBJ2-3; d_call: TRBD1; clone_size: .; cdr3_aa: CASSQDGSPGGRMDTQYF; cdr3_nt: TGCGCCAGCAGCCAAGACGGGTCGCCAGGGGGTAGGATGGATACGCAGTATTTT
v_call: TRBV9; j_call: TRBJ2-1; d_call: .; clone_size: .; cdr3_aa: CASSVLLMGAKNEQFF; cdr3_nt: TGTGCCAGCAGTGTATTACTAATGGGGGCTAAAAATGAGCAGTTCTTC
v_call: TRBV27; j_call: TRBJ1-1; d_call: .; clone_size: once; cdr3_aa: CASSLSGEAFF; cdr3_nt: TGTGCCAGCAGTTTGAGTGGTGAAGCTTTCTTT
v_call: TRBV27; j_call: TRBJ2-1; d_call: TRBD2; clone_size: .; cdr3_aa: CASSQAGGKSDEQFF; cdr3_nt: TGTGCCAGCAGCCAAGCGGGAGGGAAAAGCGATGAGCAGTTCTTC
v_call: TRBV30; j_call: TRBJ2-4; d_call: TRBD2; clone_size: once; cdr3_aa: CAWSLGGGSDIQYF; cdr3_nt: TGTGCCTGGAGTCTAGGCGGGGGGTCGGACATTCAGTACTTC
v_call: TRBV7-3; j_call: TRBJ2-1; d_call: .; clone_size: .; cdr3_aa: CASSRDSRSPYNEQFF; cdr3_nt: TGTGCCAGCAGCAGAGACTCTAGGAGTCCGTACAATGAGCAGTTCTTC
v_call: TRBV29-1; j_call: TRBJ2-7; d_call: .; clone_size: .; cdr3_aa: CSVNPGNDPYEQYF; cdr3_nt: TGCAGCGTCAACCCGGGAAACGACCCGTACGAGCAGTACTTC
v_call: TRBV9; j_call: TRBJ1-1; d_call: .; clone_size: .; cdr3_aa: CASSPLAFF; cdr3_nt: TGTGCCAGCAGCCCCCTAGCTTTCTTT
v_call: TRBV30; j_call: TRBJ2-2; d_call: .; clone_size: .; cdr3_aa: CAWTPRGSMNTGELFF; cdr3_nt: TGTGCCTGGACCCCCCGGGGCTCAATGAACACCGGGGAGCTGTTTTTT
v_call: TRBV18; j_call: TRBJ1-5; d_call: TRBD1; clone_size: .; cdr3_aa: CASSLATGGGQPQHF; cdr3_nt: TGTGCCAGCTCACTCGCGACAGGGGGAGGTCAGCCCCAGCATTTT
v_call: TRBV2; j_call: TRBJ2-7; d_call: TRBD2; clone_size: .; cdr3_aa: CASSVTSGSSSYEQYF; cdr3_nt: TGTGCCAGCAGTGTGACTAGCGGGAGCAGTTCCTACGAGCAGTACTTC
v_call: TRBV28; j_call: TRBJ2-7; d_call: TRBD2; clone_size: .; cdr3_aa: CATLRTSGRWEQYF; cdr3_nt: TGTGCCACCCTCCGGACTAGCGGGAGGTGGGAGCAGTACTTC
v_call: TRBV27; j_call: TRBJ2-3; d_call: .; clone_size: .; cdr3_aa: CASRDPSSGVSDTQYF; cdr3_nt: TGTGCCAGCAGAGACCCCTCTTCGGGGGTGTCAGATACGCAGTATTTT
v_call: TRBV9; j_call: TRBJ2-1; d_call: .; clone_size: once; cdr3_aa: CASKGTQYNEQFF; cdr3_nt: TGTGCCAGCAAGGGAACCCAATACAATGAGCAGTTCTTC
v_call: TRBV2; j_call: TRBJ2-1; d_call: .; clone_size: .; cdr3_aa: CAIIGWQGRDEQFF; cdr3_nt: TGTGCCATTATAGGCTGGCAGGGTCGCGATGAGCAGTTCTTC
v_call: TRBV13; j_call: TRBJ2-7; d_call: TRBD2; clone_size: .; cdr3_aa: CASSSRTSGSYEQYF; cdr3_nt: TGTGCCAGCAGCTCTCGGACTAGCGGGAGTTACGAGCAGTACTTC
v_call: TRBV6-5; j_call: TRBJ1-2; d_call: TRBD1; clone_size: .; cdr3_aa: CASRHRDRALDGYTF; cdr3_nt: TGTGCCAGCAGGCACCGGGACAGGGCTTTGGATGGCTACACCTTC
v_call: TRBV11-2; j_call: TRBJ2-7; d_call: TRBD2; clone_size: .; cdr3_aa: CASSLTAGYEQYF; cdr3_nt: TGTGCCAGCAGCCTAACAGCGGGGTACGAGCAGTACTTC